This T cell receptor (beta chain) was sequenced in a study of Graves' ophthalmopathy and Graves' hyperthyroidism. The CDR3 loop spans 17 amino acids. Trimming stripped 5 bases from V and 4 bases from J, with 23 bases between. In germline, CDR1 is MNHEY, CDR2 SVGAGI. Recruitment covered hyperthyroidism patients aged 18 to 65 whose new diagnosis was of under 2 months' duration. Researchers turned away patients with other autoimmune diseases, uncontrolled infections, pregnancy or lactation. Clinical symptoms, serum thyroxine, TRAb, thyroid ultrasound and orbital computed tomography formed the basis of diagnosis. This clonotype appeared many times. RNA transcripts were the source from which TCR beta CDR3 regions were amplified. HTBI primers were used in a first-round RT-PCR, which preceded a second-round multiplex PCR. TCRdb reprocessed the multiplex PCR reads with MiXCR, giving one entry per CDR3 protein. In the table there are some 370,000 distinct CDR3 sequences, about 17% of which are singletons.

This receptor was obtained from an adult woman with stable Graves' hyperthyroidism. The J gene is TRBJ2-5, the V gene TRBV6-5, with D possibly matching TRBD1 (5 bases). Sequencing used peripheral blood. CDR3 bases: TGTGCCAGCAGTCACCCCTTTAGGGGAATTGGTATAGAGACCCAGTACTTC. Its protein is CASSHPFRGIGIETQYF.